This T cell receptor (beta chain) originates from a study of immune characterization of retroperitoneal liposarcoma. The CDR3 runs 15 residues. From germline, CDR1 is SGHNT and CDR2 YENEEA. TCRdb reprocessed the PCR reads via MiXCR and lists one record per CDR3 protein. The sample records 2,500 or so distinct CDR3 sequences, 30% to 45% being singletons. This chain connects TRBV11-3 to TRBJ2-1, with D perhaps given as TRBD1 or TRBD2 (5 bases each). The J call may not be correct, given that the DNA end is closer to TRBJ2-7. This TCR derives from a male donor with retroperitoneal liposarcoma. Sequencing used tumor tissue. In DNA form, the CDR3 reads TGTGCCAGCAGCTCATCAGGGAGCTCCTACAATGAGCAGTACTTC. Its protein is CASSSSGSSYNEQYF.